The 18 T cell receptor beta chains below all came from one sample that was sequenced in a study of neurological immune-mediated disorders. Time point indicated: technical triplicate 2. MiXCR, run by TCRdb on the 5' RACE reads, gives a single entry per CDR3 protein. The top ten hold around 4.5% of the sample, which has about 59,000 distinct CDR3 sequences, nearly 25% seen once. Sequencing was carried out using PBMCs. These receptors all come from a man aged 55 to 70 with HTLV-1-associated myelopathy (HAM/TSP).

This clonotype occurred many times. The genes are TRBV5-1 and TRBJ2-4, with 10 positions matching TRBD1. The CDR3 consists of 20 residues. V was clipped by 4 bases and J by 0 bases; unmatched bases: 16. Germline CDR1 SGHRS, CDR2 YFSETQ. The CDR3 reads CASSPFSTGQGTVAKNIQYF. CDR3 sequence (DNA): TGCGCCAGCAGCCCCTTTTCTACGGGACAGGGGACTGTAGCCAAAAACATTCAGTACTTC.

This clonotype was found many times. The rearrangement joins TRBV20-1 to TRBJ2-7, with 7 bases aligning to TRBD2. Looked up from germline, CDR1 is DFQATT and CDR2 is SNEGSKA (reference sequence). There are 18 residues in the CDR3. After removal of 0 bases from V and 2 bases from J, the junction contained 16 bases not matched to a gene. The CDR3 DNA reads TGCAGTGCTAGAGAAAGAGGGAGGGGCCCCCTCTTCCCCTACGAGCAGTACTTC. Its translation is CSARERGRGPLFPYEQYF.

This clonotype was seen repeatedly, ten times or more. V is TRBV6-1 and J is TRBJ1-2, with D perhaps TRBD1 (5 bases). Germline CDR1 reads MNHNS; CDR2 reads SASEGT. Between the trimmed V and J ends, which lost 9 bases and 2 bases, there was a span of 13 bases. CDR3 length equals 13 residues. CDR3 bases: TGTGCCAGTACCAGGGAGACCAACTATGGCTACACCTTC. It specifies CASTRETNYGYTF.

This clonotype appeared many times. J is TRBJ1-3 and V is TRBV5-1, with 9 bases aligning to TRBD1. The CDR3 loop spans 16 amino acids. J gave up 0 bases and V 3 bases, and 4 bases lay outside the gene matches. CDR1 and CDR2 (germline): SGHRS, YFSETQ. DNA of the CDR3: TGCGCCAGCAGCTGGGGACAGGGAATCTCTGGAAACACCATATATTTT. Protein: CASSWGQGISGNTIYF.

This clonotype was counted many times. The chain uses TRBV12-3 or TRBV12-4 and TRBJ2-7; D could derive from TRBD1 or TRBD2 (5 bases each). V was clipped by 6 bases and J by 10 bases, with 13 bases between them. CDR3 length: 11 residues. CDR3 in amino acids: CASSPGTVQYF. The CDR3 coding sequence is TGTGCCAGCAGCCCCGGGACCGTTCAGTACTTC.

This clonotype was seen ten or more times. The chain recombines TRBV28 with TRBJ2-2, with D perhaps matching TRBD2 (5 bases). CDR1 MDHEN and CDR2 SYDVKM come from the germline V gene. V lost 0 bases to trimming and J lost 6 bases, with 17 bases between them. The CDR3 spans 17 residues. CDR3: CASSLWGLSEGPGELFF. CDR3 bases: TGTGCCAGCAGTTTATGGGGTCTCAGCGAGGGCCCCGGGGAGCTGTTTTTT.

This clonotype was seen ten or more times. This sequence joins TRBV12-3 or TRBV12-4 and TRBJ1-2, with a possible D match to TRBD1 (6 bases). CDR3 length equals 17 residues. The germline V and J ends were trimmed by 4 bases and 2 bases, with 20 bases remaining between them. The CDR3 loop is CASSYEPRGHPNYGYTF. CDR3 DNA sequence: TGTGCCAGCAGTTACGAGCCCAGGGGCCACCCGAACTATGGCTACACCTTC.

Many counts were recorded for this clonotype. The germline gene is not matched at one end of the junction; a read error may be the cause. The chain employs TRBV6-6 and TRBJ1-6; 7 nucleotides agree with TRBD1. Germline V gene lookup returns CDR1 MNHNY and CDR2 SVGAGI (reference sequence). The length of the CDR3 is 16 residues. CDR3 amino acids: CASIPDRVSHNSPLHF. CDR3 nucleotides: TGTGCCAGCATCCCCGACAGGGTCTCCCATAATTCACCCCTCCACTTT.

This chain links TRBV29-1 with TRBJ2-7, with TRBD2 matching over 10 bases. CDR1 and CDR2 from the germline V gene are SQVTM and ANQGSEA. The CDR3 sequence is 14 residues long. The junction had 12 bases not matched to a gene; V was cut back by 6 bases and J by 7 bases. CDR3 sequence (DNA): TGCAGCGTGGACTTAAGCGGGAGGGCCGGAGAGCAGTACTTC. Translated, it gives CSVDLSGRAGEQYF.

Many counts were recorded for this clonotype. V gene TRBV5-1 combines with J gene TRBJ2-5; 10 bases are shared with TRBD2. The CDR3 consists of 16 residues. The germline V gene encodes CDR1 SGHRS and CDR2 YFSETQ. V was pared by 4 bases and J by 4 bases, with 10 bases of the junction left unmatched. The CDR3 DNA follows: TGCGCCAGCAGCCCCGGTACAGCGGGAGGGAGAGAGACCCAGTACTTC. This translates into CASSPGTAGGRETQYF.

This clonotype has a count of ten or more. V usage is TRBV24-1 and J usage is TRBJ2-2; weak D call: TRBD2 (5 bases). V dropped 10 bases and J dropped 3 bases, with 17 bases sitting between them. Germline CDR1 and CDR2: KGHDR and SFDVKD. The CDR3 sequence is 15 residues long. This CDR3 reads CATSIGGSHTGELFF. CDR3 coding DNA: TGTGCCACGAGTATAGGAGGTTCACACACCGGGGAGCTGTTTTTT.

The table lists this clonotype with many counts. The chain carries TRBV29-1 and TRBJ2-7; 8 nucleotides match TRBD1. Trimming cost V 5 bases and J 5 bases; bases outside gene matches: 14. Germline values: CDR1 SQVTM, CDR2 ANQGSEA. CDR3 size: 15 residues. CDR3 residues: CSVTVIGQGIHEQYF. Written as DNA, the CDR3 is TGCAGCGTTACAGTGATAGGACAGGGCATCCACGAGCAGTACTTC.

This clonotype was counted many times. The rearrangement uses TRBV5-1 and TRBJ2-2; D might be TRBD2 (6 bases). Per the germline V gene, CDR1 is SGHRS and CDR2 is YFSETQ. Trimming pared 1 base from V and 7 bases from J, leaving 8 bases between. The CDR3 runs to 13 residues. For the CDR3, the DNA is TGCGCCAGCAGCTTGCCTAGCGACGGGGAGCTGTTTTTT. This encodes CASSLPSDGELFF.

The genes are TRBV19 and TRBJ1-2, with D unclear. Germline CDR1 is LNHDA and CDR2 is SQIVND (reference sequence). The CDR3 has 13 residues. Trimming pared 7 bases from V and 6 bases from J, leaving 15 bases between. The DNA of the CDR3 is TGTGCCAGTACCACAAACCCCAGGAATGGCTACACCTTC. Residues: CASTTNPRNGYTF.

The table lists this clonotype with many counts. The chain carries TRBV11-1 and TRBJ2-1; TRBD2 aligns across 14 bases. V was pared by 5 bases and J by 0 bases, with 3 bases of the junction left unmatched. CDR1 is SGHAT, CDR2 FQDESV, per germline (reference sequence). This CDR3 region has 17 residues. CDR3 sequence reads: CASSRGTSGSSYNEQFF. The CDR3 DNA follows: TGTGCCAGCAGCCGAGGGACTAGCGGGAGCTCCTACAATGAGCAGTTCTTC. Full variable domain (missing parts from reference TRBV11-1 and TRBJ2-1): EAEVAQSPRYKITEKSQAVAFWCDPISGHATLYWYRQILGQGPELLVQFQDESVVDDSQLPKDRFSAERLKGVDSTLKIQPAELGDSAMYLCASSRGTSGSSYNEQFFGPGTRLTVL.

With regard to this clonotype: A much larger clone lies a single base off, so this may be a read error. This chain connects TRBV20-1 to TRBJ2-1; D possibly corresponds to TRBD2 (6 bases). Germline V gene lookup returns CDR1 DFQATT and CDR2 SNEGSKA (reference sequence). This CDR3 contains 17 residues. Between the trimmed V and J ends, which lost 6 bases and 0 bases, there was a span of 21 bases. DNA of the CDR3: TGCAGTGCAACTGATCCCAGCGCGGGATCCTCCTACAATGAGCAGTTCTTC. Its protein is CSATDPSAGSSYNEQFF.

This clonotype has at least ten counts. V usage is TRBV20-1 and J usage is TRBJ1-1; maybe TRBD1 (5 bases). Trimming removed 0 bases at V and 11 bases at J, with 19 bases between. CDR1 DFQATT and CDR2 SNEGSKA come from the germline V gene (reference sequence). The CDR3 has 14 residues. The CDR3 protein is CSARDRKGPTLAFF. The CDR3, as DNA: TGCAGTGCTAGAGATCGGAAGGGGCCAACGTTGGCTTTCTTT.

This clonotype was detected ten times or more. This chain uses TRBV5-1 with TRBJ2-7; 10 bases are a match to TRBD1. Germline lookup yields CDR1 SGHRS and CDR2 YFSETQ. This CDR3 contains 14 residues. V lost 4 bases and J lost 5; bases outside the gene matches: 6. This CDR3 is CASSGQGGSHEQYF. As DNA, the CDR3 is TGCGCCAGCAGCGGACAGGGGGGAAGCCACGAGCAGTACTTC. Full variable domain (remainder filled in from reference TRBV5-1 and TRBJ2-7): KAGVTQTPRYLIKTRGQQVTLSCSPISGHRSVSWYQQTPGQGLQFLFEYFSETQRNKGNFPGRFSGRQFSNSRSEMNVSTLELGDSALYLCASSGQGGSHEQYFGPGTRLTVT.